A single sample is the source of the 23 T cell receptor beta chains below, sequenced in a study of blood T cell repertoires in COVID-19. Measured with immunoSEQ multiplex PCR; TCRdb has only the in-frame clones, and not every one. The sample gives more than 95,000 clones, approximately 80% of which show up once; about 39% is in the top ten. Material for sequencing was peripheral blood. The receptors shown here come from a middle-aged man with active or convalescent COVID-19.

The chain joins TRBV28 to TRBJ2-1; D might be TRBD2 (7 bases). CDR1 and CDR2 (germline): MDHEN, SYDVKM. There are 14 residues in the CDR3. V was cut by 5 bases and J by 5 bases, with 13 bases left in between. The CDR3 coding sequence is TGTGCCAGCAGTAGGGGGGGGGCCAACAATGAGCAGTTCTTC. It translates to CASSRGGANNEQFF.

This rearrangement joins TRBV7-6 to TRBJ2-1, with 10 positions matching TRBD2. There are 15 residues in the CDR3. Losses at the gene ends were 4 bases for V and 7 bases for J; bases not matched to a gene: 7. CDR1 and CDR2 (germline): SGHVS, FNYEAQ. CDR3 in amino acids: CASSSGSGRWNEQFF. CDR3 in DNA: TGTGCCAGCAGCTCCGGTAGCGGGAGGTGGAATGAGCAGTTCTTC.

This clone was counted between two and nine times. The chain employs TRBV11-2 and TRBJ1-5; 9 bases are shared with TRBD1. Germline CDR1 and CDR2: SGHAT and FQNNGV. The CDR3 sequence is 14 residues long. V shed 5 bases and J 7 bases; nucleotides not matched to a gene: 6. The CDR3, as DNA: TGTGCCAGCAGCGAACAGGGGGCTCGGCAGCCCCAGCATTTT. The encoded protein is CASSEQGARQPQHF.

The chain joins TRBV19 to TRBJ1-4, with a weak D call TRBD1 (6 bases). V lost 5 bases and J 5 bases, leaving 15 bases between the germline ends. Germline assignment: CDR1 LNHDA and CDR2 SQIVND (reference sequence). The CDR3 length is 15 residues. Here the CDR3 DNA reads TGTGCCAGTAGTGTGAATGGGGGCCCGAATGAAAAACTGTTTTTT. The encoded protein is CASSVNGGPNEKLFF.

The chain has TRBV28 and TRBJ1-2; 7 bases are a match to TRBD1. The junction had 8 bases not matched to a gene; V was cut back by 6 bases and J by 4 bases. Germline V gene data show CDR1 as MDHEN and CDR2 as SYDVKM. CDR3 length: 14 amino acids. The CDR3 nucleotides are TGTGCCAGCAGGGGTGACAGGGCGGCCTATGGCTACACCTTC. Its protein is CASRGDRAAYGYTF.

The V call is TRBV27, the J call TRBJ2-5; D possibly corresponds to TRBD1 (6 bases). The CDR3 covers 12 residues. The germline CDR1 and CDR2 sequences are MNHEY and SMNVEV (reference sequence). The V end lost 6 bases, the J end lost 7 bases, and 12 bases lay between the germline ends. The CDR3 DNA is TGTGCCAGCAGCTCGACAGGAGGGACCCAGTACTTC. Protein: CASSSTGGTQYF.

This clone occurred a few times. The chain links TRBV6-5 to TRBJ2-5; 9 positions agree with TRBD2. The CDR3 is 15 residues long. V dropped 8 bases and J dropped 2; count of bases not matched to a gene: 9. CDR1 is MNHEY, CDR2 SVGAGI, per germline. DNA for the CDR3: TGTGCCAGCGGGCGAGCGGGGGGACCTCAAGAGACCCAGTACTTC. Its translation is CASGRAGGPQETQYF.

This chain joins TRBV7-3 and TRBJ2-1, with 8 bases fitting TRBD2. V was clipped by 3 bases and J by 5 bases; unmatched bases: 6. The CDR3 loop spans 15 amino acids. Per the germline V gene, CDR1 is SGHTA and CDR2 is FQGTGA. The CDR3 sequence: CASSFSGGANNEQFF. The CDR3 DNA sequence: TGTGCCAGCAGCTTCAGCGGGGGCGCAAACAATGAGCAGTTCTTC. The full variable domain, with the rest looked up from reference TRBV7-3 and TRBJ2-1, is GAGVSQTPSNKVTEKGKYVELRCDPISGHTALYWYRQSLGQGPEFLIYFQGTGAADDSGLPNDRFFAVRPEGSVSTLKIQRTERGDSAVYLCASSFSGGANNEQFFGPGTRLTVL.

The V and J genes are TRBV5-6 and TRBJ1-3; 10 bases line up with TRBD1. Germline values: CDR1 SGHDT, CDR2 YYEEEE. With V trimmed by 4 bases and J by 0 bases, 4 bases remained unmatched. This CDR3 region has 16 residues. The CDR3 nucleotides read TGTGCCAGCAGCCCAGACAGGGGGCTCTCTGGAAACACCATATATTTT. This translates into CASSPDRGLSGNTIYF.

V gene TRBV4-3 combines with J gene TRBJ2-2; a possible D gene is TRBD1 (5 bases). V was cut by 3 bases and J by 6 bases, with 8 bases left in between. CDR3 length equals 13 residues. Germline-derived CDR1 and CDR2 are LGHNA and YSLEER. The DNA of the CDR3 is TGCGCCAGCAGCCAGACACAGGCCGGGGAGCTGTTTTTT. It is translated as CASSQTQAGELFF.

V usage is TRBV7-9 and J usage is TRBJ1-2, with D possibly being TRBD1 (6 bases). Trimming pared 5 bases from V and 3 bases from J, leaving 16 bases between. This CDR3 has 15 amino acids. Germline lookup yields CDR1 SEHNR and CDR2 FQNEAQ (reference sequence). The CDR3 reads CASSVTGEGDYGYTF. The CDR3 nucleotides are TGTGCCAGCAGCGTCACGGGGGAGGGGGACTATGGCTACACCTTC.

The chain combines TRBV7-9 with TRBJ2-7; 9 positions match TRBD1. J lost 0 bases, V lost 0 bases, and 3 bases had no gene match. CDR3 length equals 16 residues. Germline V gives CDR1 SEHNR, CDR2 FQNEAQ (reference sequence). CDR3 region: CASSLALGQGSYEQYF. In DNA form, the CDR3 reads TGTGCCAGCAGCTTAGCCTTGGGACAGGGCTCCTACGAGCAGTACTTC. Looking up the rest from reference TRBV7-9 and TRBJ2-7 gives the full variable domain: DTGVSQNPRHKITKRGQNVTFRCDPISEHNRLYWYRQTLGQGPEFLTYFQNEAQLEKSRLLSDRFSAERPKGSFSTLEIQRTEQGDSAMYLCASSLALGQGSYEQYFGPGTRLTVT.

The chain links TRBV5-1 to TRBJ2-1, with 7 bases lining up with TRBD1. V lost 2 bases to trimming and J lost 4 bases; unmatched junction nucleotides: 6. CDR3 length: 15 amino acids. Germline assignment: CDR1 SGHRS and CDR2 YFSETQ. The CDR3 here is CASSLRQGSYNEQFF. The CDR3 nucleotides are TGCGCCAGCAGCTTACGACAGGGATCGTACAATGAGCAGTTCTTC.

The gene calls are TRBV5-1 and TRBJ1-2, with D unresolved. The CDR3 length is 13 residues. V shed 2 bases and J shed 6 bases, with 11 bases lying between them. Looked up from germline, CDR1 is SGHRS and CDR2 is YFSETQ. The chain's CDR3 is CASSFGGSNGYTF. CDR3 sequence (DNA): TGCGCCAGCAGCTTTGGAGGGTCTAATGGCTACACCTTC.

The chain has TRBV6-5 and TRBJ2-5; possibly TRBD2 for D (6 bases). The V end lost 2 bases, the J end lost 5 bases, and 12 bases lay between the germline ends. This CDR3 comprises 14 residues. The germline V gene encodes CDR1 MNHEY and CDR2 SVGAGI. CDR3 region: CASSYSSGGETQYF. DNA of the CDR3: TGTGCCAGCAGTTACAGTAGCGGAGGGGAGACCCAGTACTTC.

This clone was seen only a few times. DNA of the CDR3: TGTGCCAGCAGTTCCGCGGACAGGGGGAACTATGGCTACACCTTC. This translates into CASSSADRGNYGYTF. The chain joins TRBV5-4 to TRBJ1-2; 10 bases fit TRBD1. The CDR3 runs to 15 residues. V was pared by 5 bases and J by 2 bases, with 6 bases of the junction left unmatched. Per the germline V gene, CDR1 is SGHNT and CDR2 is YYREEE (reference sequence).

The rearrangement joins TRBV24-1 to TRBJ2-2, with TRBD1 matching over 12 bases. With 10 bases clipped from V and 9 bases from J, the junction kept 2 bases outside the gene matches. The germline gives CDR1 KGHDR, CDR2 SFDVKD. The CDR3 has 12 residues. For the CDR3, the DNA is TGTGCCACGGGACAGGGGGCTCGGGAGCTGTTTTTT. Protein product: CATGQGARELFF.

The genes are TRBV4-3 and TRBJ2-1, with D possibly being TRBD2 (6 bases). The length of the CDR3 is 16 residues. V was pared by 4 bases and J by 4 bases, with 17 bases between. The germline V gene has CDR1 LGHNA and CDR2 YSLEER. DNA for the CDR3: TGCGCCAGCAGCCCAAATGGGGGGACTTTTTACAATGAGCAGTTCTTC. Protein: CASSPNGGTFYNEQFF.

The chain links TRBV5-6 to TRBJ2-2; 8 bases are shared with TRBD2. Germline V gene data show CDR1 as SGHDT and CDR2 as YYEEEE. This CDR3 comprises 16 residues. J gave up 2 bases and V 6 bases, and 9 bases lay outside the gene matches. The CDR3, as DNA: TGTGCCAGCACCCCCGGGGGGGGGATCAACACCGGGGAGCTGTTTTTT. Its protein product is CASTPGGGINTGELFF. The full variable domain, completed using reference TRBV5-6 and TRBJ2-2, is DAGVTQSPTHLIKTRGQQVTLRCSPKSGHDTVSWYQQALGQGPQFIFQYYEEEERQRGNFPDRFSGHQFPNYSSELNVNALLLGDSALYLCASTPGGGINTGELFFGEGSRLTVL.

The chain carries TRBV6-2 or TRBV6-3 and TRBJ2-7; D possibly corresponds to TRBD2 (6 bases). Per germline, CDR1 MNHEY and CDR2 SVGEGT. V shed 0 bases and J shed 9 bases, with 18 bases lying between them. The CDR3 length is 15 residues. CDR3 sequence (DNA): TGTGCCAGCAGTTACTCGAACCCGTGGGGGGTCGGGCAGTACTTC. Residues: CASSYSNPWGVGQYF.

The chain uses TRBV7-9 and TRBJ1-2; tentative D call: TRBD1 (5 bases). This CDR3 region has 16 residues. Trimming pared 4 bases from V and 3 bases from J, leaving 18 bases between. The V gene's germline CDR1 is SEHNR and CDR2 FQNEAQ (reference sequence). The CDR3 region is CASSSPGQGRDYGYTF. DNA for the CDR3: TGTGCCAGCAGCTCGCCCGGCCAGGGTAGGGACTATGGCTACACCTTC.

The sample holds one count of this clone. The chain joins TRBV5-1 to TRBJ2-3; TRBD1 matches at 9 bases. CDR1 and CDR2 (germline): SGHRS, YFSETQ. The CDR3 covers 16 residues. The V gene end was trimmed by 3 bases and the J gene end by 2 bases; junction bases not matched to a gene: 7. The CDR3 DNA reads TGCGCCAGCAGCTCCTCCGGGACAGGGCCCACAGATACGCAGTATTTT. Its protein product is CASSSSGTGPTDTQYF. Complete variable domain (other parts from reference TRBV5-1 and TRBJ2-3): KAGVTQTPRYLIKTRGQQVTLSCSPISGHRSVSWYQQTPGQGLQFLFEYFSETQRNKGNFPGRFSGRQFSNSRSEMNVSTLELGDSALYLCASSSSGTGPTDTQYFGPGTRLTVL.

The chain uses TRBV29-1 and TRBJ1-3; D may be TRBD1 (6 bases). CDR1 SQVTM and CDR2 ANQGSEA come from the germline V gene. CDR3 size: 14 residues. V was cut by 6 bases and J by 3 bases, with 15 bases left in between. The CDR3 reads CSVGGGAYGNTIYF. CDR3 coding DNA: TGCAGCGTCGGAGGGGGGGCGTATGGAAACACCATATATTTT.